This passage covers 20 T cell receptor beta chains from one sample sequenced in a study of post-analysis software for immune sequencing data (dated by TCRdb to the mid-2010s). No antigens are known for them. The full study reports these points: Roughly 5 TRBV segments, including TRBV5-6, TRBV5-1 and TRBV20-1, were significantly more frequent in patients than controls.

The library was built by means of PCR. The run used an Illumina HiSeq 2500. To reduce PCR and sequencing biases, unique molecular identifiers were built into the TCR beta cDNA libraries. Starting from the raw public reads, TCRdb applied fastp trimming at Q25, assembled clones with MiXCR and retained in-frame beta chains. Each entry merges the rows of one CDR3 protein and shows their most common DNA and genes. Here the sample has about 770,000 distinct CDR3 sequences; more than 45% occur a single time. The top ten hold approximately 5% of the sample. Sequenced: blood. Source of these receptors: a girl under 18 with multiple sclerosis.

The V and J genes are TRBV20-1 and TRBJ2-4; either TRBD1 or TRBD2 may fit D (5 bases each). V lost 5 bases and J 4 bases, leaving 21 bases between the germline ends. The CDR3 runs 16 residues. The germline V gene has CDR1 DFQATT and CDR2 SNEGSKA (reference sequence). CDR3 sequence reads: CSAEANLGPLKNIQYF. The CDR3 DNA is TGCAGTGCTGAAGCTAACCTGGGACCGCTGAAAAACATTCAGTACTTC.

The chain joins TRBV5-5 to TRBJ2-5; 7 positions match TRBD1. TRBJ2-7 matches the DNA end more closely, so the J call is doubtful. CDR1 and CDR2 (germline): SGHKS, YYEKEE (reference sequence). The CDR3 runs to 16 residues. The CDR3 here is CASSSGTGTAWSEQYF. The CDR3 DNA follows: TGTGCCAGCAGCTCTGGAACCGGGACAGCGTGGAGCGAGCAGTACTTC.

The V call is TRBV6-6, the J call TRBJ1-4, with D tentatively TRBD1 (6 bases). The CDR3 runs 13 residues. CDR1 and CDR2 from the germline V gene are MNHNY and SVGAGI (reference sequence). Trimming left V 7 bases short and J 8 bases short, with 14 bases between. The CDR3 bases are TGTGCCAGCAACGGGGGGCACGGAGAAAAACTGTTTTTT. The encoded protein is CASNGGHGEKLFF.

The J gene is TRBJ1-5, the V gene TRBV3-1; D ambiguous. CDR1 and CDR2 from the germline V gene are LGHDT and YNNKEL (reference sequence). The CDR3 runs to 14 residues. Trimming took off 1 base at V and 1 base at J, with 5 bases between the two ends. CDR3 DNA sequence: TGTGCCAGCAGCCAAGTCTCAAGCAATCAGCCCCAGCATTTT. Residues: CASSQVSSNQPQHF.

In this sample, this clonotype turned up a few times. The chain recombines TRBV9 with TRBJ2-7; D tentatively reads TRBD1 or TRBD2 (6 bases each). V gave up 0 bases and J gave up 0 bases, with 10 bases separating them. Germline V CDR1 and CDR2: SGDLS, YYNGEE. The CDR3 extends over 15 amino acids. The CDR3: CASSVGGATSYEQYF. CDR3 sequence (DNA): TGTGCCAGCAGCGTAGGGGGGGCTACCTCCTACGAGCAGTACTTC.

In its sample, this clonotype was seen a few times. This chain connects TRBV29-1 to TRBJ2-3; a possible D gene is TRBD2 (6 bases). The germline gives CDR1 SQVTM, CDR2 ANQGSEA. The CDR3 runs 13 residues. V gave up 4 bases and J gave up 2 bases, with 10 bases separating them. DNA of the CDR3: TGCAGCGTTGTCGGCGGGAACACAGATACGCAGTATTTT. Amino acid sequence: CSVVGGNTDTQYF.

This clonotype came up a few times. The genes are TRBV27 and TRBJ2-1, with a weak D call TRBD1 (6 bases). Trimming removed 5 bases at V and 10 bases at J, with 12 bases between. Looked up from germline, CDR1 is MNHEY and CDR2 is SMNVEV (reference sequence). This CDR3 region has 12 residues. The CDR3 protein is CASSQGTPEQFF. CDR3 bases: TGTGCCAGCAGTCAAGGGACACCCGAGCAGTTCTTC.

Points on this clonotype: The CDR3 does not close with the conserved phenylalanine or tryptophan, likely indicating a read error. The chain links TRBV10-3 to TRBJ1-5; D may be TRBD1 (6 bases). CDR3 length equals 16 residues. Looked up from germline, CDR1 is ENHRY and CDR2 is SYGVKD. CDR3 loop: CASSEWGAQSGQPQHC. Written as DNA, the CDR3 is TGTGCCAGCAGTGAGTGGGGGGCGCAGTCCGGTCAGCCCCAGCATTGT.

The CDR3 sequence: CASSPGTSVKYEQYF. CDR3 sequence (DNA): TGTGCCAGCAGCCCCGGGACTAGCGTTAAGTACGAGCAGTACTTC. The V and J genes are TRBV7-9 and TRBJ2-4; 10 bases are shared with TRBD2. The J call may be faulty, since TRBJ2-7 better matches the DNA end. The CDR3 has 15 amino acids. Germline lookup yields CDR1 SEHNR and CDR2 FQNEAQ (reference sequence).

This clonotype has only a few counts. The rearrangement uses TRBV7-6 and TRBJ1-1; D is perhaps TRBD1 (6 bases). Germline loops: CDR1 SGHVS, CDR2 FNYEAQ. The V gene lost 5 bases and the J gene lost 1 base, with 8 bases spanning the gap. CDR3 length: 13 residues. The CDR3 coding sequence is TGTGCCAGCAGCGGACAGTGGAACACTGAAGCTTTCTTT. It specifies CASSGQWNTEAFF.

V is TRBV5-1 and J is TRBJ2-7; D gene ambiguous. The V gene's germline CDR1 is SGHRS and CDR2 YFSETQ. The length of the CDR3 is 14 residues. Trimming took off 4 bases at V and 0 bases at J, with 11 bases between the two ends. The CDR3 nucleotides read TGCGCCAGCAGCCCCCGGGCTAACTCCTACGAGCAGTACTTC. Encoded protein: CASSPRANSYEQYF. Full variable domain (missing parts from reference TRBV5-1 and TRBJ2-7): KAGVTQTPRYLIKTRGQQVTLSCSPISGHRSVSWYQQTPGQGLQFLFEYFSETQRNKGNFPGRFSGRQFSNSRSEMNVSTLELGDSALYLCASSPRANSYEQYFGPGTRLTVT.

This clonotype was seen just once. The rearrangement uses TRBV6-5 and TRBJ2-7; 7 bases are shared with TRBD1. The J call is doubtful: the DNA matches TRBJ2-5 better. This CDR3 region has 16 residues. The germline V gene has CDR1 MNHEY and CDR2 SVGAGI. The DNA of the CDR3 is TGTGCCAGCAGTTACCGGACAGGTTTAGGACGGGGGACCCAGTACTTC. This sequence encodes CASSYRTGLGRGTQYF.

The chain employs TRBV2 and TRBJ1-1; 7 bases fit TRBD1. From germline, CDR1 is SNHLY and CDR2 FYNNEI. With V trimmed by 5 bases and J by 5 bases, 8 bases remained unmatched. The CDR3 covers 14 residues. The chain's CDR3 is CASSQGGSKTEAFF. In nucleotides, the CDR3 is TGTGCCAGCAGTCAGGGGGGGTCGAAGACTGAAGCTTTCTTT.

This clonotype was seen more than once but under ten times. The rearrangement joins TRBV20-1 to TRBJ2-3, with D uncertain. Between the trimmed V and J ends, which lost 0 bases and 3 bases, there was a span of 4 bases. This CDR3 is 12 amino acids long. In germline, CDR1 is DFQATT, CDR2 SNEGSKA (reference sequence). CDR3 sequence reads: CSAREETDTQYF. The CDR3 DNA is TGCAGTGCTAGAGAGGAGACAGATACGCAGTATTTT.

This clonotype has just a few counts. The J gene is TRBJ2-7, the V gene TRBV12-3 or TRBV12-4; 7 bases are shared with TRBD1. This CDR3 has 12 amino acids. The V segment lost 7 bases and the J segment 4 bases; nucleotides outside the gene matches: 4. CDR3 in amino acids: CASKRGPYEQYF. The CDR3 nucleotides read TGTGCCAGCAAAAGGGGGCCTTACGAGCAGTACTTC.

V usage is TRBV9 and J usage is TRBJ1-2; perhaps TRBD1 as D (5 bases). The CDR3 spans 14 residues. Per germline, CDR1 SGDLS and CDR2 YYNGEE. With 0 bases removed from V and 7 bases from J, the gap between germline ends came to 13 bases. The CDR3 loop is CASSVATETAGYTF. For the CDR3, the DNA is TGTGCCAGCAGCGTAGCGACAGAGACAGCTGGCTACACCTTC.

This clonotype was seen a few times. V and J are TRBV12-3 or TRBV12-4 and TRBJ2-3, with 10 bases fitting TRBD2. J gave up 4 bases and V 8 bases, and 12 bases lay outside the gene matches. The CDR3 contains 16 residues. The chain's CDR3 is CASSEFASGRADTQYF. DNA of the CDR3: TGTGCCAGCTCCGAGTTTGCTAGCGGGAGAGCAGATACGCAGTATTTT.

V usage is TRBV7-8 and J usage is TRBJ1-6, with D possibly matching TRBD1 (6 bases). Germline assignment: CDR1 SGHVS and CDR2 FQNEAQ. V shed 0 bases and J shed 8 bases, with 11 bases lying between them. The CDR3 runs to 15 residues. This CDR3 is CASSLAGQGDSPLHF. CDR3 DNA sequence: TGTGCCAGCAGCTTAGCGGGACAAGGGGATTCACCCCTCCACTTT.

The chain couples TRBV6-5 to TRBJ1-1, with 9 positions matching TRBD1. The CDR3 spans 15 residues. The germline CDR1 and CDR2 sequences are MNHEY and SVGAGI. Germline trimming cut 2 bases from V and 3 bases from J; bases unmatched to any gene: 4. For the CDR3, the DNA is TGTGCCAGCAGTTACACGGGACAGGGTGACACTGAAGCTTTCTTT. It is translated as CASSYTGQGDTEAFF.

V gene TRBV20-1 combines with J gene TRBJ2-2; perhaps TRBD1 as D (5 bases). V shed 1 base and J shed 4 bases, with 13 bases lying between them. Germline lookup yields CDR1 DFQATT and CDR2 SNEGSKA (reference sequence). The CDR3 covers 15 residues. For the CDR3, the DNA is TGCAGTGCTAGAGGGGATGCTAGGGGCACCGGGGAGCTGTTTTTT. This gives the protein CSARGDARGTGELFF.